Listed below are T cell receptor beta chains from one sample, sequenced in a study of cytomegalovirus exposure and HLA in healthy donors. TCRdb keeps only in-frame clones here, not all; method: immunoSEQ multiplex PCR. The sample lists around 160,000 clones, 70% occurring once. The sample was PBMCs. The receptors derive from a man aged 18 to 29 in good health and CMV-seropositive. Both conserved end residues are part of each CDR3. D genes are given only for firm matches. A row's size may be missing; if present it is once, few, many or a size class.

clone_size: -; j_call: TRBJ1-3; v_call: TRBV6-1; d_call: -; cdr3_aa: CASSVQNSGNTIYF; cdr3_nt: TGTGCCAGCAGTGTGCAGAACTCTGGAAACACCATATATTTT
clone_size: -; j_call: TRBJ1-1; v_call: TRBV30; d_call: -; cdr3_aa: CAWSTSLQGGGTEAFF; cdr3_nt: TGTGCCTGGTCCACTTCCTTACAGGGCGGGGGGACTGAAGCTTTCTTT
clone_size: -; j_call: TRBJ1-3; v_call: TRBV30; d_call: -; cdr3_aa: CAWNTGGYSGNTIYF; cdr3_nt: TGTGCCTGGAACACCGGCGGATACTCTGGAAACACCATATATTTT
clone_size: -; j_call: TRBJ1-5; v_call: TRBV15; d_call: -; cdr3_aa: CATVAADQPQHF; cdr3_nt: TGTGCCACTGTGGCCGCGGATCAGCCCCAGCATTTT
clone_size: -; j_call: TRBJ1-6; v_call: TRBV2; d_call: -; cdr3_aa: CASSEGRGSPLHF; cdr3_nt: TGTGCCAGCAGTGAAGGTCGGGGTTCACCCCTCCACTTT
clone_size: few; j_call: TRBJ2-5; v_call: TRBV4-1; d_call: TRBD2; cdr3_aa: CASSREGPADSGETQYF; cdr3_nt: TGCGCCAGCAGCCGGGAGGGTCCGGCGGATAGCGGAGAGACCCAGTACTTC
clone_size: -; j_call: TRBJ1-1; v_call: TRBV23-1; d_call: -; cdr3_aa: CATPTVWAFF; cdr3_nt: TGCGCCACCCCTACAGTGTGGGCTTTCTTT
clone_size: once; j_call: TRBJ2-1; v_call: TRBV9; d_call: TRBD2; cdr3_aa: CASSATSGRSTYNEQFF; cdr3_nt: TGTGCCAGCAGCGCAACTAGCGGGAGGAGTACCTACAATGAGCAGTTCTTC
clone_size: -; j_call: TRBJ2-1; v_call: TRBV18; d_call: TRBD2; cdr3_aa: CASSPPGLVGDEQFF; cdr3_nt: TGTGCCAGCTCACCCCCGGGACTAGTGGGCGATGAGCAGTTCTTC
clone_size: few; j_call: TRBJ2-1; v_call: TRBV7-8; d_call: TRBD2; cdr3_aa: CASRPPSGAYNEQFF; cdr3_nt: TGTGCCAGCAGGCCCCCTAGCGGGGCCTACAATGAGCAGTTCTTC
clone_size: -; j_call: TRBJ2-2; v_call: TRBV9; d_call: TRBD1; cdr3_aa: CASSVAGGNTGELFF; cdr3_nt: TGTGCCAGCAGCGTAGCAGGGGGGAACACCGGGGAGCTGTTTTTT
clone_size: few; j_call: TRBJ2-1; v_call: TRBV6-6; d_call: TRBD2; cdr3_aa: CASSSHIAGPYNEQFF; cdr3_nt: TGTGCCAGCAGTTCCCATATAGCGGGGCCCTACAATGAGCAGTTCTTC
clone_size: -; j_call: TRBJ2-5; v_call: TRBV6-5; d_call: -; cdr3_aa: CASSYSRLQGETQYF; cdr3_nt: TGTGCCAGCAGTTACTCCCGATTGCAGGGGGAGACCCAGTACTTC
clone_size: -; j_call: TRBJ2-1; v_call: TRBV30; d_call: -; cdr3_aa: CALTSGYNEQFF; cdr3_nt: TGTGCCCTCACGAGCGGGTACAATGAGCAGTTCTTC
clone_size: -; j_call: TRBJ2-1; v_call: TRBV6-5; d_call: TRBD2; cdr3_aa: CASTPGGSVNEQFF; cdr3_nt: TGTGCCAGCACTCCCGGGGGGAGTGTCAATGAGCAGTTCTTC
clone_size: -; j_call: TRBJ2-3; v_call: TRBV5-1; d_call: -; cdr3_aa: CASSLELPRADTQYF; cdr3_nt: TGCGCCAGCAGCTTGGAACTCCCCCGGGCAGATACGCAGTATTTT
clone_size: -; j_call: TRBJ2-1; v_call: TRBV6-6; d_call: TRBD2; cdr3_aa: CASSGTSGTLEQFF; cdr3_nt: TGTGCCAGCAGCGGGACTAGCGGGACCCTTGAGCAGTTCTTC
clone_size: once; j_call: TRBJ2-2; v_call: TRBV7-2; d_call: -; cdr3_aa: CASSLGPLNTGELFF; cdr3_nt: TGTGCCAGCAGCCTAGGGCCTTTGAACACCGGGGAGCTGTTTTTT
clone_size: -; j_call: TRBJ2-1; v_call: TRBV27; d_call: -; cdr3_aa: CASSYSNYNEQFF; cdr3_nt: TGTGCCAGCAGCTATTCAAACTACAATGAGCAGTTCTTC
clone_size: -; j_call: TRBJ2-7; v_call: TRBV7-9; d_call: -; cdr3_aa: CSSSLGVNEQYF; cdr3_nt: TGTTCCAGCAGCTTAGGCGTTAACGAGCAGTACTTC
clone_size: -; j_call: TRBJ1-5; v_call: TRBV28; d_call: -; cdr3_aa: CASSLEQGGNQPQHF; cdr3_nt: TGTGCCAGCAGTTTGGAACAGGGTGGGAATCAGCCCCAGCATTTT
clone_size: -; j_call: TRBJ1-6; v_call: TRBV27; d_call: -; cdr3_aa: CASSLGGTYNSPLHF; cdr3_nt: TGTGCCAGCAGCCTAGGGGGTACCTATAATTCACCCCTCCACTTT
clone_size: -; j_call: TRBJ1-3; v_call: TRBV30; d_call: -; cdr3_aa: CAWSAPESSGNTIYF; cdr3_nt: TGTGCCTGGAGTGCTCCAGAATCCTCTGGAAACACCATATATTTT
clone_size: -; j_call: TRBJ2-3; v_call: TRBV5-4; d_call: -; cdr3_aa: CASSMGGQSTDTQYF; cdr3_nt: TGTGCCAGCAGTATGGGGGGACAGAGCACAGATACGCAGTATTTT
clone_size: -; j_call: TRBJ1-4; v_call: TRBV27; d_call: -; cdr3_aa: CASSLGGLGEKLFF; cdr3_nt: TGTGCCAGCAGTTTAGGGGGCTTGGGTGAAAAACTGTTTTTT
clone_size: -; j_call: TRBJ1-2; v_call: TRBV7-2; d_call: -; cdr3_aa: CASSSEQKPNYGYTF; cdr3_nt: TGTGCCAGCAGCTCGGAACAGAAGCCTAACTATGGCTACACCTTC
clone_size: -; j_call: TRBJ2-3; v_call: TRBV15; d_call: TRBD1; cdr3_aa: CATSDTGGPTDTQYF; cdr3_nt: TGTGCCACCAGCGACACAGGGGGGCCCACAGATACGCAGTATTTT
clone_size: -; j_call: TRBJ1-2; v_call: TRBV10-3; d_call: -; cdr3_aa: CAISEFQGLSNYGYTF; cdr3_nt: TGTGCCATCAGTGAGTTTCAGGGGTTATCTAACTATGGCTACACCTTC
clone_size: -; j_call: TRBJ1-1; v_call: TRBV28; d_call: -; cdr3_aa: CGSHMNTEAFF; cdr3_nt: TGTGGTTCCCACATGAACACTGAAGCTTTCTTT
clone_size: few; j_call: TRBJ1-6; v_call: TRBV7-2; d_call: TRBD1; cdr3_aa: CASSSGQGLNSPLHF; cdr3_nt: TGTGCCAGCAGCTCCGGACAGGGTCTTAATTCACCCCTCCACTTT
clone_size: few; j_call: TRBJ1-6; v_call: TRBV2; d_call: TRBD1; cdr3_aa: CASSEDRPINSPLHF; cdr3_nt: TGTGCCAGCAGTGAGGACAGGCCGATAAATTCACCCCTCCACTTT
clone_size: -; j_call: TRBJ2-5; v_call: TRBV7-9; d_call: TRBD1; cdr3_aa: CASSFGTAQETQYF; cdr3_nt: TGTGCCAGCAGCTTCGGGACAGCTCAAGAGACCCAGTACTTC
clone_size: once; j_call: TRBJ1-1; v_call: TRBV7-8; d_call: -; cdr3_aa: CASSLAGGAGTEAFF; cdr3_nt: TGTGCCAGCAGCTTAGCCGGGGGGGCAGGAACTGAAGCTTTCTTT
clone_size: -; j_call: TRBJ1-1; v_call: TRBV28; d_call: -; cdr3_aa: CASRLGGEGTEAFF; cdr3_nt: TGTGCCAGCAGACTCGGGGGTGAGGGCACTGAAGCTTTCTTT
clone_size: once; j_call: TRBJ1-5; v_call: TRBV2; d_call: -; cdr3_aa: CASSSPGAGNQPQHF; cdr3_nt: TGTGCCAGCAGTTCGCCAGGGGCTGGCAATCAGCCCCAGCATTTT
clone_size: -; j_call: TRBJ2-1; v_call: TRBV12-2; d_call: -; cdr3_aa: CASRSRTGVREQFF; cdr3_nt: TGTGCAAGTCGCTCACGGACGGGAGTCCGAGAGCAGTTCTTC
clone_size: -; j_call: TRBJ2-1; v_call: TRBV18; d_call: -; cdr3_aa: CASSPKTSIEQFF; cdr3_nt: TGTGCCAGCTCACCGAAGACTAGTATCGAGCAGTTCTTC
clone_size: -; j_call: TRBJ2-5; v_call: TRBV19; d_call: TRBD1; cdr3_aa: CASRLTGQGETQYF; cdr3_nt: TGTGCCAGTCGACTAACGGGACAGGGGGAGACCCAGTACTTC
clone_size: -; j_call: TRBJ2-1; v_call: TRBV11-2; d_call: -; cdr3_aa: CASSLALRVTSYNEQFF; cdr3_nt: TGTGCCAGCAGCTTAGCGCTCCGGGTTACCTCCTACAATGAGCAGTTCTTC
clone_size: once; j_call: TRBJ2-5; v_call: TRBV2; d_call: -; cdr3_aa: CASREAPQETQYF; cdr3_nt: TGTGCCAGTAGGGAGGCCCCACAAGAGACCCAGTACTTC
clone_size: -; j_call: TRBJ2-2; v_call: TRBV7-9; d_call: -; cdr3_aa: CASSDSRGDTGELFF; cdr3_nt: TGTGCCAGCAGTGACAGCAGGGGCGACACCGGGGAGCTGTTTTTT
clone_size: -; j_call: TRBJ1-1; v_call: TRBV9; d_call: TRBD1; cdr3_aa: CASSVGTGRTEAFF; cdr3_nt: TGTGCCAGCAGCGTCGGGACAGGGCGAACTGAAGCTTTCTTT
clone_size: -; j_call: TRBJ1-5; v_call: TRBV6-6; d_call: TRBD1; cdr3_aa: CASRKDREVEPQHF; cdr3_nt: TGTGCCAGCAGGAAAGACAGGGAGGTTGAGCCCCAGCATTTT
clone_size: -; j_call: TRBJ1-1; v_call: TRBV5-4; d_call: TRBD1; cdr3_aa: CASSLVSGGQLNTEAFF; cdr3_nt: TGTGCCAGCAGCTTGGTGAGCGGGGGACAGTTGAACACTGAAGCTTTCTTT
clone_size: -; j_call: TRBJ1-5; v_call: TRBV7-2; d_call: -; cdr3_aa: CASSPQGGNQPQHF; cdr3_nt: TGTGCCAGCAGCCCCCAGGGTGGCAATCAGCCCCAGCATTTT
clone_size: few; j_call: TRBJ1-5; v_call: TRBV7-2; d_call: -; cdr3_aa: CASSSGIQVDQPQHF; cdr3_nt: TGTGCCAGCAGCTCAGGGATACAGGTCGATCAGCCCCAGCATTTT
clone_size: few; j_call: TRBJ1-1; v_call: TRBV5-4; d_call: -; cdr3_aa: CASSLDRSRNTEAFF; cdr3_nt: TGTGCCAGCAGCTTGGACAGGTCCCGGAACACTGAAGCTTTCTTT
clone_size: -; j_call: TRBJ1-1; v_call: TRBV27; d_call: TRBD1; cdr3_aa: CASSFSPQGATEAFF; cdr3_nt: TGTGCCAGCAGTTTCTCCCCACAGGGGGCCACTGAAGCTTTCTTT
clone_size: -; j_call: TRBJ2-3; v_call: TRBV6-5; d_call: -; cdr3_aa: CASSLAYSTDTQYF; cdr3_nt: TGTGCCAGCAGCCTAGCGTACAGCACAGATACGCAGTATTTT
clone_size: few; j_call: TRBJ2-3; v_call: TRBV27; d_call: TRBD1; cdr3_aa: CASSLAWDRALRLSMHTQYF; cdr3_nt: TGTGCCAGCAGCCTTGCTTGGGACAGGGCTCTCCGCTTGTCGATGCATACGCAGTATTTT
clone_size: -; j_call: TRBJ2-1; v_call: TRBV2; d_call: TRBD2; cdr3_aa: CASTDLAGVSYNEQFF; cdr3_nt: TGTGCCAGCACTGATTTAGCGGGAGTTTCCTACAATGAGCAGTTCTTC
clone_size: few; j_call: TRBJ1-1; v_call: TRBV6-7; d_call: TRBD1; cdr3_aa: CASIPAGTGTWSTEAFF; cdr3_nt: TGTGCCAGCATCCCTGCCGGGACAGGGACTTGGAGCACTGAAGCTTTCTTT
clone_size: -; j_call: TRBJ1-1; v_call: TRBV18; d_call: -; cdr3_aa: CASSRQGRNTEAFF; cdr3_nt: TGTGCCAGCTCACGTCAAGGGAGGAACACTGAAGCTTTCTTT